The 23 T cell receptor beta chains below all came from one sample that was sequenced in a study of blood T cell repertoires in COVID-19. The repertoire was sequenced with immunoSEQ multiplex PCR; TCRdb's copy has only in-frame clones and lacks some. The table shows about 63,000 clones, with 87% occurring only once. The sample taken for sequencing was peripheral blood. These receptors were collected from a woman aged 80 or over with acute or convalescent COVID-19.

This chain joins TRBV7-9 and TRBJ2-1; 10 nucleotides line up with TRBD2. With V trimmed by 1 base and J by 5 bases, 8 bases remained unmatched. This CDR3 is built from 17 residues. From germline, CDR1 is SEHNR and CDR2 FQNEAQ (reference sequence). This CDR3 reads CASSLVPLAGLNNEQFF. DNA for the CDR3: TGTGCCAGCAGCTTAGTCCCACTAGCGGGGCTTAACAATGAGCAGTTCTTC.

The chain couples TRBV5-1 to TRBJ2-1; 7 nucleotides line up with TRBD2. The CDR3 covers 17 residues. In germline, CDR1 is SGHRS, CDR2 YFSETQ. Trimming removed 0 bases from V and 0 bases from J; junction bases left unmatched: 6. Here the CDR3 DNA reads TGCGCCAGCAGCTTGGTTCAGCGGGGAAGCTCCTACAATGAGCAGTTCTTC. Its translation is CASSLVQRGSSYNEQFF.

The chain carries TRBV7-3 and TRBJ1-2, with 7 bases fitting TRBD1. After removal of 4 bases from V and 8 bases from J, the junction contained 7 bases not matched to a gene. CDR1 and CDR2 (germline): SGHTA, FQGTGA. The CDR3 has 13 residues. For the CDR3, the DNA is TGTGCCAGCAGCTCCGACAGGGTATCAGGCTACACCTTC. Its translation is CASSSDRVSGYTF.

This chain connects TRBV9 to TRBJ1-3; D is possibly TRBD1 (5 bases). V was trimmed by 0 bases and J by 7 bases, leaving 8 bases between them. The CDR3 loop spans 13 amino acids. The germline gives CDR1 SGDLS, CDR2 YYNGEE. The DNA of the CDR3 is TGTGCCAGCAGCGTAGTGGGGGGGAACACCATATATTTT. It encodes CASSVVGGNTIYF.

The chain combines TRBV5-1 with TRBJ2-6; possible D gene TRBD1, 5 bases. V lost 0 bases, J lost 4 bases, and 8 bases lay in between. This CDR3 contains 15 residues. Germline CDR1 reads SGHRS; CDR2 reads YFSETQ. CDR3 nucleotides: TGCGCCAGCAGCTTGGTGGGGCTGGGGGCCAACGTCCTGACTTTC. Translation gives CASSLVGLGANVLTF.

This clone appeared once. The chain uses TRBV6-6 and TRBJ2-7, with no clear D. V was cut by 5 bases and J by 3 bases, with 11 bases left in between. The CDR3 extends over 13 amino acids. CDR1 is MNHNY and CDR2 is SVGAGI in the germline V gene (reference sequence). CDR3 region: CASSLGWHYEQYF. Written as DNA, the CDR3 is TGTGCCAGCAGTCTGGGCTGGCACTACGAGCAGTACTTC.

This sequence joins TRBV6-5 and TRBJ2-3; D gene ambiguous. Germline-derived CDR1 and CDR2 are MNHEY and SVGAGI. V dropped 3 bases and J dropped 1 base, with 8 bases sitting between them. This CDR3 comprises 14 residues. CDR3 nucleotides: TGTGCCAGCAGTTATCGGTTCGGCACAGATACGCAGTATTTT. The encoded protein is CASSYRFGTDTQYF.

This chain's CDR3 is CASSRSGGSETQYF. The CDR3 DNA is TGTGCCAGCAGCCGTAGCGGGGGGAGCGAGACCCAGTACTTC. V gene TRBV7-9 combines with J gene TRBJ2-5; 10 bases match TRBD2. The germline V gene has CDR1 SEHNR and CDR2 FQNEAQ (reference sequence). CDR3 length: 14 amino acids. J gave up 5 bases and V 5 bases, and 5 bases lay outside the gene matches. The variable domain in full, completed from reference TRBV7-9 and TRBJ2-5, reads DTGVSQNPRHKITKRGQNVTFRCDPISEHNRLYWYRQTLGQGPEFLTYFQNEAQLEKSRLLSDRFSAERPKGSFSTLEIQRTEQGDSAMYLCASSRSGGSETQYFGPGTRLLVL.

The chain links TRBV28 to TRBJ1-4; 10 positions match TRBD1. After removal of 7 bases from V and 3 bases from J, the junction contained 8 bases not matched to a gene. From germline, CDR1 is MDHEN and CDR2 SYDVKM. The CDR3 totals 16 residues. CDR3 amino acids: CASTPTGGLANEKLFF. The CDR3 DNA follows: TGTGCCAGCACTCCGACAGGGGGCCTAGCTAATGAAAAACTGTTTTTT.

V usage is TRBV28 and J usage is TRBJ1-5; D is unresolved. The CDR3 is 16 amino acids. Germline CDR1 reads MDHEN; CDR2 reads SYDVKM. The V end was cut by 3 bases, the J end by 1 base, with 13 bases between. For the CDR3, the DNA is TGTGCCAGCAGTTTTAGAGGCGTTGGGAGCAATCAGCCCCAGCATTTT. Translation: CASSFRGVGSNQPQHF.

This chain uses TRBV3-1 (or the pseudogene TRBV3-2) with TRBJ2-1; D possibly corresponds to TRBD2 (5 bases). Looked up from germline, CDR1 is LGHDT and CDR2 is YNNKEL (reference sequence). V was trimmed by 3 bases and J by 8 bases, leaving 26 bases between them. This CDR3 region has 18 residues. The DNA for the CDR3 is TGTGCCAGCAGCCATAGTTCCCTTATGCCTAGCAGTAAGTATGAGCAGTTCTTC. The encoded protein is CASSHSSLMPSSKYEQFF.

Here the CDR3 reads CASSLVQGANTEAFF. DNA for the CDR3: TGCGCCAGCAGCTTGGTGCAGGGGGCGAACACTGAAGCTTTCTTT. This sequence joins TRBV5-1 and TRBJ1-1; 8 bases fit TRBD1. This CDR3 region has 15 residues. Trimming took 0 bases from V and 1 from J; bases not matched to a gene: 2. Per germline, CDR1 SGHRS and CDR2 YFSETQ.

CDR3 protein: CASSIRIQETQYF. The CDR3 nucleotides read TGTGCCAGTAGTATTAGAATCCAAGAGACCCAGTACTTC. The V gene is TRBV19, the J gene TRBJ2-5; the D is unclear. Per the germline V gene, CDR1 is LNHDA and CDR2 is SQIVND (reference sequence). The CDR3 loop spans 13 amino acids. Trimming removed 3 bases at V and 1 base at J, with 6 bases between.

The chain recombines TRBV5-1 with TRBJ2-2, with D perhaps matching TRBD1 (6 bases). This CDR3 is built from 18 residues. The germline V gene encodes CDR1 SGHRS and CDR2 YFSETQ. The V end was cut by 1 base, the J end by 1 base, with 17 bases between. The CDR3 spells CASSLYPPGGGNTGELFF. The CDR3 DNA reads TGCGCCAGCAGCTTGTACCCCCCTGGGGGCGGGAACACCGGGGAGCTGTTTTTT.

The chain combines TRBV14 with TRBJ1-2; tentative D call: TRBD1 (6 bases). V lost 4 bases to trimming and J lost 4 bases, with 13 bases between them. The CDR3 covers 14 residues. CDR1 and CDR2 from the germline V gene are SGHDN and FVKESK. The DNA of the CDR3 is TGTGCCAGCAGCCCCAGACAGGTGGGCTATGGCTACACCTTC. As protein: CASSPRQVGYGYTF. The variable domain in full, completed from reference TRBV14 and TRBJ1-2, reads EAGVTQFPSHSVIEKGQTVTLRCDPISGHDNLYWYRRVMGKEIKFLLHFVKESKQDESGMPNNRFLAERTGGTYSTLKVQPAELEDSGVYFCASSPRQVGYGYTFGSGTRLTVV.

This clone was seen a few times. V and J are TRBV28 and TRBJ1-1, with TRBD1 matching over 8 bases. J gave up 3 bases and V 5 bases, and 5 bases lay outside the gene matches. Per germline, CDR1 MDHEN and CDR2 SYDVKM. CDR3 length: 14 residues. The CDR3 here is CASSTPGGYTEAFF. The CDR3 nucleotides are TGTGCCAGCAGTACTCCAGGGGGCTACACTGAAGCTTTCTTT. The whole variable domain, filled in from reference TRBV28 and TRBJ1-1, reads DVKVTQSSRYLVKRTGEKVFLECVQDMDHENMFWYRQDPGLGLRLIYFSYDVKMKEKGDIPEGYSVSREKKERFSLILESASTNQTSMYLCASSTPGGYTEAFFGQGTRLTVV.

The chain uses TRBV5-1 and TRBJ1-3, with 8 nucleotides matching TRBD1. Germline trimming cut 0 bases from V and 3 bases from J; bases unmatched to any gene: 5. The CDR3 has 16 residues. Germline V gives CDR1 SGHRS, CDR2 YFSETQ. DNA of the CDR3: TGCGCCAGCAGCTTGGCAGGGGGCTCGTTTGGAAACACCATATATTTT. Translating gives CASSLAGGSFGNTIYF.

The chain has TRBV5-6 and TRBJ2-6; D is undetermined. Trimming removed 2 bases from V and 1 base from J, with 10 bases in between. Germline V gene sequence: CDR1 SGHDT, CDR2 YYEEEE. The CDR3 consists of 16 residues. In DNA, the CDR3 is TGTGCCAGCAGCTTTGGTGGAGTGTCTGGGGCCAACGTCCTGACTTTC. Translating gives CASSFGGVSGANVLTF.

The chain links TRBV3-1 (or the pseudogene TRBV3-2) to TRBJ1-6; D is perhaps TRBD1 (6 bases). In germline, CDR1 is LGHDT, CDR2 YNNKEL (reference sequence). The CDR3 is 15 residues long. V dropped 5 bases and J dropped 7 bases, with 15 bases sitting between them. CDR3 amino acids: CASSLEGGRNSPLHF. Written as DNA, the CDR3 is TGTGCCAGCAGCTTAGAGGGGGGGCGGAATTCACCCCTCCACTTT.

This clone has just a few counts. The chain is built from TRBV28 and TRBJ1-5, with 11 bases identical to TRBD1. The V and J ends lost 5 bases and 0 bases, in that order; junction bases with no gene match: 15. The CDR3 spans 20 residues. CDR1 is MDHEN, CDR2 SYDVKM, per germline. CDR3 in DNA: TGTGCCAGCAGTCCATACCTAGGACAGGGGGCGAGCTTTAGCAATCAGCCCCAGCATTTT. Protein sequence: CASSPYLGQGASFSNQPQHF.

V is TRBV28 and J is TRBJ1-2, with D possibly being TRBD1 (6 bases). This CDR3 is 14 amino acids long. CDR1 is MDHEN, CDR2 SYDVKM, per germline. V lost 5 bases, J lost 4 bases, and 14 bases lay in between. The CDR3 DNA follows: TGTGCCAGCAGTCCACGGGACATGCCCTATGGCTACACCTTC. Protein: CASSPRDMPYGYTF.

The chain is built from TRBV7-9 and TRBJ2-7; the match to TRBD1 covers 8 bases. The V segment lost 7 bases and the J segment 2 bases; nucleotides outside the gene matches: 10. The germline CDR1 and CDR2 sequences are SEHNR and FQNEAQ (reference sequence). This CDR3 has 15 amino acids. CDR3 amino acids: CASTIAGTGAYEQYF. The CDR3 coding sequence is TGTGCCAGCACCATCGCCGGGACAGGCGCCTACGAGCAGTACTTC.

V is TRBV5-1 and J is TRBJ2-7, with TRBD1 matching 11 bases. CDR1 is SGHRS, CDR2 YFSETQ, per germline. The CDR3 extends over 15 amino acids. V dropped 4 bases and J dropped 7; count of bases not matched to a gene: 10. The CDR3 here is CASSMRGQGGLEQYF. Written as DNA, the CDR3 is TGCGCCAGCAGCATGCGGGGACAGGGGGGTTTGGAGCAGTACTTC.